This passage covers 32 T cell receptor beta chains from one sample sequenced in a study of blood T cell repertoires in COVID-19. The data were produced by immunoSEQ multiplex PCR, yet TCRdb's version contains in-frame clones alone and is incomplete. Of around 53,000 clones listed, about three quarters were seen once; the top ten hold approximately 20%. The specimen was peripheral blood. The source is a man aged 50-59 years with active or convalescent COVID-19.

As concerns this clone: Different DNA sequences within this sample yield the same CDR3. This sequence joins TRBV6-5 and TRBJ2-7; 15 bases are a match to TRBD2. The CDR3 is made up of 15 amino acids. Germline CDR1 MNHEY, CDR2 SVGAGI. Germline trimming cut 2 bases from V and 4 bases from J; bases unmatched to any gene: 0. The CDR3 here is CASSYGTSGGYEQYF. The CDR3 DNA sequence: TGTGCCAGCAGTTACGGGACTAGCGGGGGGTACGAGCAGTACTTC.

The chain is built from TRBV27 and TRBJ2-7, with D perhaps TRBD2 (5 bases). CDR1 and CDR2 from the germline V gene are MNHEY and SMNVEV (reference sequence). Trimming took off 7 bases at V and 0 bases at J, with 16 bases between the two ends. The CDR3 is made up of 15 amino acids. Here the CDR3 reads CASTLTVGSSYEQYF. The CDR3 nucleotides read TGTGCCAGCACCCTCACCGTGGGGAGCTCCTACGAGCAGTACTTC.

This chain joins TRBV5-4 and TRBJ2-1, with a weak D call TRBD1 (6 bases). V gave up 1 base and J gave up 6 bases, with 11 bases separating them. Germline CDR1 is SGHNT and CDR2 is YYREEE (reference sequence). The CDR3 extends over 14 amino acids. This chain's CDR3 is CASSLRDIGNEQFF. CDR3 nucleotides: TGTGCCAGCAGCTTGAGGGACATCGGCAATGAGCAGTTCTTC.

This clone was seen more than once but under ten times. V and J are TRBV5-4 and TRBJ2-7; 11 bases match TRBD1. This CDR3 has 15 residues. Trimming cost V 1 base and J 5 bases; bases outside gene matches: 5. From germline, CDR1 is SGHNT and CDR2 YYREEE (reference sequence). CDR3 sequence (DNA): TGTGCCAGCAGCTTGCGAGGACAGGGGGCCCACGAGCAGTACTTC. Amino acid sequence: CASSLRGQGAHEQYF. The whole variable domain, remainder taken from reference TRBV5-4 and TRBJ2-7, is ETGVTQSPTHLIKTRGQQVTLRCSSQSGHNTVSWYQQALGQGPQFIFQYYREEENGRGNFPPRFSGLQFPNYSSELNVNALELDDSALYLCASSLRGQGAHEQYFGPGTRLTVT.

This rearrangement joins TRBV6-2 or TRBV6-3 to TRBJ1-6, with D uncertain. V lost 2 bases and J lost 13, with 9 bases in between. Germline values: CDR1 MNHEY, CDR2 SVGEGT. The CDR3 totals 12 residues. The CDR3 protein is CASSYPFGPLHF. CDR3 sequence (DNA): TGTGCCAGCAGTTACCCCTTCGGGCCCCTCCACTTT.

This chain connects TRBV28 to TRBJ2-4, with a possible D match to TRBD2 (6 bases). Trimming removed 8 bases from V and 8 bases from J, with 19 bases in between. CDR1 is MDHEN, CDR2 SYDVKM, per germline. CDR3 length equals 14 residues. The CDR3 loop is CASGGSRGGDIQYF. The DNA of the CDR3 is TGTGCCAGCGGGGGAAGTCGGGGCGGGGACATTCAGTACTTC.

In this sample, this clone turned up a few times. J is TRBJ2-7 and V is TRBV28; D is possibly TRBD2 (5 bases). V gave up 7 bases and J gave up 3 bases, with 13 bases separating them. The germline CDR1 and CDR2 sequences are MDHEN and SYDVKM. The CDR3 is 13 residues long. As DNA, the CDR3 is TGTGCCAGCACTGCACGAGACTACTACGAGCAGTACTTC. Encoded protein: CASTARDYYEQYF. The full variable domain, its missing parts supplied by reference TRBV28 and TRBJ2-7, is DVKVTQSSRYLVKRTGEKVFLECVQDMDHENMFWYRQDPGLGLRLIYFSYDVKMKEKGDIPEGYSVSREKKERFSLILESASTNQTSMYLCASTARDYYEQYFGPGTRLTVT.

The V and J genes are TRBV9 and TRBJ2-1; 9 bases line up with TRBD2. Germline CDR1 SGDLS, CDR2 YYNGEE. CDR3 length equals 15 residues. Trimming cost V 4 bases and J 4 bases; bases outside gene matches: 6. The CDR3 reads CASSLGTSSYNEQFF. In nucleotides, the CDR3 is TGTGCCAGCAGCCTAGGGACTAGCAGTTACAATGAGCAGTTCTTC.

This chain links TRBV27 with TRBJ1-6; perhaps TRBD1 as D (5 bases). Trimming cost V 8 bases and J 7 bases, with 12 bases left between them. CDR1 and CDR2 (germline): MNHEY, SMNVEV (reference sequence). The CDR3 has 13 residues. CDR3 residues: CASGGGRNSPLHF. CDR3 coding DNA: TGTGCCAGCGGGGGGGGGAGGAATTCACCCCTCCACTTT.

The chain combines TRBV30 with TRBJ1-5; D may be TRBD1 (6 bases). This CDR3 is 14 amino acids long. The V gene's germline CDR1 is GTSNPN and CDR2 SVGIG (reference sequence). V lost 5 bases and J lost 2, with 13 bases in between. CDR3 sequence: CAWSQGLGNQPQHF. DNA of the CDR3: TGTGCCTGGTCCCAGGGGCTGGGCAATCAGCCCCAGCATTTT.

The chain joins TRBV2 to TRBJ1-5; the D gene is possibly TRBD1 (5 bases). Germline V gives CDR1 SNHLY, CDR2 FYNNEI. This CDR3 contains 15 residues. The germline V and J ends were trimmed by 7 bases and 4 bases, with 17 bases remaining between them. CDR3 protein: CASNSLQGSNQPQHF. The CDR3 DNA reads TGTGCCAGCAACTCTCTTCAGGGCTCTAATCAGCCCCAGCATTTT.

The chain's CDR3 is CASSLGQWGNQPQHF. The CDR3 DNA reads as TGTGCCAGCAGCCTGGGACAGTGGGGCAATCAGCCCCAGCATTTT. The chain uses TRBV7-8 and TRBJ1-5; 7 positions agree with TRBD1. This CDR3 region has 15 residues. V shed 5 bases and J 2 bases; nucleotides not matched to a gene: 6. The germline gives CDR1 SGHVS, CDR2 FQNEAQ.

This chain links TRBV5-1 with TRBJ2-6; 7 bases line up with TRBD1. The CDR3 extends over 16 amino acids. Germline CDR1 reads SGHRS; CDR2 reads YFSETQ. Losses at the gene ends were 4 bases for V and 2 bases for J; bases not matched to a gene: 6. DNA of the CDR3: TGCGCCAGCAGCGTCCTAGGGGGCGCTGGGGCCAACGTCCTGACTTTC. It specifies CASSVLGGAGANVLTF.

The chain is built from TRBV27 and TRBJ2-7; D may be TRBD2 (6 bases). The germline V gene has CDR1 MNHEY and CDR2 SMNVEV (reference sequence). Trimming took 2 bases from V and 7 from J, leaving 18 bases between them. This CDR3 region has 15 residues. The CDR3, as DNA: TGTGCCAGCAGTTTAGGCGGGGCAGTAATGAGGGAGCAGTACTTC. This codes for CASSLGGAVMREQYF.

The chain joins TRBV7-8 to TRBJ2-6, with 9 bases lining up with TRBD1. The CDR3 runs to 17 residues. V lost 5 bases and J lost 1; bases outside the gene matches: 6. CDR1 and CDR2 from the germline V gene are SGHVS and FQNEAQ. The DNA of the CDR3 is TGTGCCAGCAGCCCCGGGACAGGGCAGTCTGGGGCCAACGTCCTGACTTTC. This translates into CASSPGTGQSGANVLTF.

The table lists this clone with a count of one. The chain combines TRBV12-3 or TRBV12-4 with TRBJ2-7; the D gene is possibly TRBD1 (6 bases). V was shortened by 8 bases and J by 3 bases, with 8 bases between the two germline ends. The CDR3 runs 11 residues. CDR3 coding DNA: TGTGCCAGCCGCAGGGGCTACGAGCAGTACTTC. Encoded protein: CASRRGYEQYF.

The chain employs TRBV2 and TRBJ2-3; 7 positions match TRBD1. CDR1 is SNHLY and CDR2 is FYNNEI in the germline V gene. Losses at the gene ends were 3 bases for V and 2 bases for J; bases not matched to a gene: 8. The CDR3 contains 16 residues. CDR3 in DNA: TGTGCCAGCAGTGACCCGGGACAGAGATACACAGATACGCAGTATTTT. Protein: CASSDPGQRYTDTQYF.

The chain employs TRBV7-2 and TRBJ1-3, with D tentatively TRBD1 (5 bases). CDR1 is SGHTA, CDR2 FQGNSA, per germline. The CDR3 totals 16 residues. V was trimmed by 5 bases and J by 1 base, leaving 15 bases between them. Here the CDR3 reads CASSPRVDSSGNTIYF. The CDR3 DNA sequence: TGTGCCAGCAGCCCCCGGGTAGACAGTTCTGGAAACACCATATATTTT.

The chain is built from TRBV24-1 and TRBJ2-1; a weak D match, TRBD1 (6 bases). Germline V gene data show CDR1 as KGHDR and CDR2 as SFDVKD. The CDR3 has 14 residues. Between the trimmed V and J ends, which lost 7 bases and 7 bases, there was a span of 16 bases. CDR3 region: CATSGAGVGNEQFF. The CDR3 DNA follows: TGTGCCACCAGCGGGGCAGGGGTCGGGAATGAGCAGTTCTTC.

V usage is TRBV27 and J usage is TRBJ2-1; 10 positions agree with TRBD2. The CDR3 contains 20 residues. Germline V gene sequence: CDR1 MNHEY, CDR2 SMNVEV (reference sequence). V was clipped by 2 bases and J by 0 bases; unmatched bases: 13. CDR3 nucleotide sequence: TGTGCCAGCAGTTTAACCCCTCCGACTAGCGGGTATAGCTCCTACAATGAGCAGTTCTTC. Translating it yields CASSLTPPTSGYSSYNEQFF.

The chain carries TRBV3-1 (or the pseudogene TRBV3-2) and TRBJ2-2; D might be TRBD2 (5 bases). Trimming took 1 base from V and 4 from J, leaving 13 bases between them. There are 16 residues in the CDR3. Germline values: CDR1 LGHDT, CDR2 YNNKEL (reference sequence). This CDR3 is CASSQGATRGTGELFF. The CDR3 coding sequence is TGTGCCAGCAGCCAAGGCGCAACTCGGGGCACCGGGGAGCTGTTTTTT.

The CDR3 region is CASSLDGNYGYTF. The CDR3 DNA sequence: TGCGCCAGCAGCTTGGACGGTAACTATGGCTACACCTTC. This chain links TRBV5-1 with TRBJ1-2; D gene ambiguous. This CDR3 comprises 13 residues. V was clipped by 0 bases and J by 1 base, with 4 bases between them. The germline gives CDR1 SGHRS, CDR2 YFSETQ. Looking up the rest from reference TRBV5-1 and TRBJ1-2 gives the full variable domain: KAGVTQTPRYLIKTRGQQVTLSCSPISGHRSVSWYQQTPGQGLQFLFEYFSETQRNKGNFPGRFSGRQFSNSRSEMNVSTLELGDSALYLCASSLDGNYGYTFGSGTRLTVV.

This sequence joins TRBV7-8 and TRBJ2-2, with D possibly being TRBD2 (6 bases). Trimming left V 1 base short and J 1 base short, with 10 bases between. The CDR3 is 16 amino acids. Germline V lookup: CDR1 SGHVS, CDR2 FQNEAQ. CDR3 in DNA: TGTGCCAGCAGCTTAGTGGAGGGCGGGAACACCGGGGAGCTGTTTTTT. Protein sequence: CASSLVEGGNTGELFF.

This clone has more than one count but fewer than ten. The V gene is TRBV12-3 or TRBV12-4, the J gene TRBJ1-5; D uncertain. The CDR3 covers 12 residues. Trimming removed 6 bases at V and 4 bases at J, with 7 bases between. The chain's CDR3 is CASRESNQPQHF. CDR3 nucleotide sequence: TGTGCCAGCAGGGAGTCTAATCAGCCCCAGCATTTT.

The chain recombines TRBV12-5 with TRBJ1-3, with TRBD1 identical over 9 bases. This CDR3 is built from 17 residues. The germline gives CDR1 LGHNT, CDR2 FRNRAP. Trimming took 0 bases from V and 4 from J; bases not matched to a gene: 7. The CDR3 sequence: CASGLVRGQGGGNTIYF. CDR3 nucleotide sequence: TGTGCTAGTGGTTTGGTAAGGGGACAGGGCGGCGGAAACACCATATATTTT. Full variable domain (outside the CDR3, taken from reference TRBV12-5 and TRBJ1-3): DARVTQTPRHKVTEMGQEVTMRCQPILGHNTVFWYRQTMMQGLELLAYFRNRAPLDDSGMPKDRFSAEMPDATLATLKIQPSEPRDSAVYFCASGLVRGQGGGNTIYFGEGSWLTVV.

The rearrangement joins TRBV20-1 to TRBJ2-5; no clear D. The CDR3 contains 11 residues. The V end lost 2 bases, the J end lost 5 bases, and 6 bases lay between the germline ends. CDR1 and CDR2 (germline): DFQATT, SNEGSKA (reference sequence). The CDR3 here is CSARTVETQYF. The CDR3 nucleotides read TGCAGTGCTAGAACGGTCGAGACCCAGTACTTC.

In the case of this clone: This CDR3 is also generated by other DNA sequences in the sample. This chain joins TRBV27 and TRBJ2-7, with D unclear. Germline lookup yields CDR1 MNHEY and CDR2 SMNVEV (reference sequence). This CDR3 spans 14 amino acids. V lost 7 bases to trimming and J lost 0 bases, with 13 bases between them. The CDR3 nucleotides are TGTGCCAGCATGCTCACAGCTATCTCCTACGAGCAGTACTTC. The encoded protein is CASMLTAISYEQYF.

This clone was seen only a few times. The V gene is TRBV12-3 or TRBV12-4, the J gene TRBJ1-1; TRBD1 matches 7 bases. The CDR3 is 12 residues long. V was pared by 5 bases and J by 11 bases, with 8 bases of the junction left unmatched. The CDR3 nucleotides read TGTGCCAGCAGTCCGGGACAGCTCTTCGCTTTCTTT. This gives the protein CASSPGQLFAFF.

With respect to this clone: The sample has other DNA sequences that encode this CDR3 too. The rearrangement links TRBV7-3 to TRBJ2-3; tentatively, D is TRBD2 (6 bases). CDR3 size: 14 residues. V was shortened by 2 bases and J by 2 bases, with 8 bases between the two germline ends. Per germline, CDR1 SGHTA and CDR2 FQGTGA. The CDR3 bases are TGTGCCAGCAGCTTAGGGGGGACCACAGATACGCAGTATTTT. This codes for CASSLGGTTDTQYF.

This clone rates as medium-sized. The chain links TRBV5-8 to TRBJ1-5, with D possibly matching TRBD1 (5 bases). Trimming took 0 bases from V and 7 from J, leaving 11 bases between them. The CDR3 has 14 amino acids. Looked up from germline, CDR1 is SGHTS and CDR2 is YDEGEE. The CDR3 loop reads CASSLEWGEQPQHF. The CDR3 coding sequence is TGTGCCAGCAGCTTGGAATGGGGGGAGCAGCCCCAGCATTTT.

The rearrangement uses TRBV6-5 and TRBJ1-1; 8 bases fit TRBD1. Germline V CDR1 and CDR2: MNHEY, SVGAGI. The CDR3 spans 13 residues. V was pared by 6 bases and J by 9 bases, with 9 bases of the junction left unmatched. CDR3 in DNA: TGTGCCAGCAGAGAGACAGGGGAGACGAAAGCTTTCTTT. Protein product: CASRETGETKAFF.

The chain joins TRBV2 to TRBJ2-5; possible D gene TRBD1, 6 bases. The germline V gene has CDR1 SNHLY and CDR2 FYNNEI. The CDR3 spans 17 residues. Trimming took off 8 bases at V and 1 base at J, with 23 bases between the two ends. The CDR3 region has the DNA TGTGCCAGCTCTCTCTCGACAGGAAGAGGGAGCCAAGAGACCCAGTACTTC. Its translation: CASSLSTGRGSQETQYF.